This T cell receptor beta chain was recovered during a study of shared clonotypes between healthy human individuals. Study-wide results and limits: The rarefaction results pointed to incomplete sorted-subset sequencing despite large depth. Researchers found naive subsets generally carried larger estimated richness than memory subsets.

All donors qualified as healthy HIV-negative adults and had experienced no recent acute infections or vaccinations. TCRdb's copy holds only in-frame clones and misses some; the assay was immunoSEQ multiplex PCR. The sample has some 2.1 million clones; 85% to 95% are singletons. V lost 3 bases and J lost 0, with 11 bases in between. CDR3 length: 15 amino acids. Per germline, CDR1 SGHTA and CDR2 FQGNSA. With regard to this clone: Its specificity is not known.

Sequenced material: naive CD4+ T cells sorted from blood. Sample subset: CD45RA+ positively selected. This receptor was identified in a man in his late teens or twenties in good health. V is TRBV7-2 and J is TRBJ2-5, with D possibly TRBD2 on 6 matching bases. This chain's CDR3 is CASSFGGRYQETQYF. The CDR3 DNA is TGTGCCAGCAGCTTCGGTGGGAGGTACCAAGAGACCCAGTACTTC.